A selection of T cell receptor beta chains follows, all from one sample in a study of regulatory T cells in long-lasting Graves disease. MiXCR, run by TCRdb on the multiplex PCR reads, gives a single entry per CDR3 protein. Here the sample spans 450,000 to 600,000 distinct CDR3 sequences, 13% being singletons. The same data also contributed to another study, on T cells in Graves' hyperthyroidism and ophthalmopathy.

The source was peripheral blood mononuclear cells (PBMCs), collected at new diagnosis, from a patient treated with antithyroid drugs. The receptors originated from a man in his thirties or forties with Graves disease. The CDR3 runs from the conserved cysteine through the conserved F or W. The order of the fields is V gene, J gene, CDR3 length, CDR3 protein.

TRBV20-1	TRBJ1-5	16	CSARAQTGVDNQPQHF
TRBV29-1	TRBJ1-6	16	CSVRTGTGSYNSPLHF
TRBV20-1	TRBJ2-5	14	CSASRTAGQETQYF
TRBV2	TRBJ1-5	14	CASSPPGNNQPQHF
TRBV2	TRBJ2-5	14	CASNPDRGQETQYF
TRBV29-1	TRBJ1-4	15	CSVEDRNEAAEKLFF
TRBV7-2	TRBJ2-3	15	CASSPVSGSTDTQYF
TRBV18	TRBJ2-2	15	CASSEGTGKTGELFF
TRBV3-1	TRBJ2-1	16	CASSHLSRQGNNEQFF
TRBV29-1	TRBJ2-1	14	CSVVRDRGANEQFF
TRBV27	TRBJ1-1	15	CASTQFGGLNTEAFF
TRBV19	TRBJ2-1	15	CASSSKLRDRGEQFF
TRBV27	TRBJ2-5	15	CASSRQGGRGETQYF